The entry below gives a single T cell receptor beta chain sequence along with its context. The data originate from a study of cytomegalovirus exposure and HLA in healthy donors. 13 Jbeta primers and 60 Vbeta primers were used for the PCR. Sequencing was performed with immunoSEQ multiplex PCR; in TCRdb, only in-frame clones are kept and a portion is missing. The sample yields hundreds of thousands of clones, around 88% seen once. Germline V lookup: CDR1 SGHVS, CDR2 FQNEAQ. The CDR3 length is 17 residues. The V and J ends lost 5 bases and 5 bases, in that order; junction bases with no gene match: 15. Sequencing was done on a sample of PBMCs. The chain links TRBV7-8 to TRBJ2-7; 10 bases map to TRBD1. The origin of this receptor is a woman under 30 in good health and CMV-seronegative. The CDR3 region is CASSHEPLTGGDHEQYF. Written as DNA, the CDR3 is TGTGCCAGCAGCCACGAGCCTTTGACAGGGGGCGACCACGAGCAGTACTTC.